This is a list of T cell receptor beta chains from one sample in a study of blood T cell repertoires in COVID-19. Some clones are missing from TCRdb's copy, which holds only in-frame ones; the method was immunoSEQ multiplex PCR. This table has around 26,000 clones, approximately 91% appearing once. Sequenced: peripheral blood. These receptors originate from a man between 65 and 85 years old with active COVID-19. Each CDR3 is given with its conserved first and last residue. Fields, in order: CDR3 DNA, CDR3 protein, V gene, D gene, J gene, clone size. A D gene is named only where the DNA matches it firmly. Clone size appears in some rows only: once, few, many, or a class for an expanded clone.

DNA: TGTGCCAGCAGGCATGACAGGCCTGGGGAGCTGTTTTTT
CDR3: CASRHDRPGELFF
V: TRBV5-6
D: NA
J: TRBJ2-2
size: NA

DNA: TGCAGTGCTAGTCCCCGGGGGACCTACGAGCAGTACTTC
CDR3: CSASPRGTYEQYF
V: TRBV20-1
D: NA
J: TRBJ2-7
size: few

DNA: TGCGCCAGCAGCTCGGGGCGGGGCCTCCCAGATACGCAGTATTTT
CDR3: CASSSGRGLPDTQYF
V: TRBV5-1
D: NA
J: TRBJ2-3
size: NA

DNA: TGTGCCAGCAGCTTGTATGGGGCAGGTGAAGCTTTCTTT
CDR3: CASSLYGAGEAFF
V: TRBV5-4
D: NA
J: TRBJ1-1
size: NA

DNA: TGTGCCTGGGTCCTAGCGGGGGGTTACAATGAGCAGTTCTTC
CDR3: CAWVLAGGYNEQFF
V: TRBV30
D: TRBD2
J: TRBJ2-1
size: NA

DNA: TGTGCCAGAAGCTTGGATTGGTGCGACAGGGTATCCGGAAACACCATATATTTT
CDR3: CARSLDWCDRVSGNTIYF
V: TRBV5-3
D: TRBD1
J: TRBJ1-3
size: NA

DNA: TGTGCCAGCAGCTTGGGCGGGAACCCCAATCAGCCCCAGCATTTT
CDR3: CASSLGGNPNQPQHF
V: TRBV5-5
D: NA
J: TRBJ1-5
size: NA

DNA: TGCGCCAGCAGCCAACCTCAGGGGGCAGCTGAGCAGTTCTTC
CDR3: CASSQPQGAAEQFF
V: TRBV4-3
D: TRBD1
J: TRBJ2-1
size: NA

DNA: TGCGCCAGCAGCCAGGACAGCTCCTATAATTCACCCCTCCACTTT
CDR3: CASSQDSSYNSPLHF
V: TRBV5-1
D: NA
J: TRBJ1-6
size: NA

DNA: TGTGCCAGCAGTGATAGAGGTTTAGGTTCACCCCTCCACTTT
CDR3: CASSDRGLGSPLHF
V: TRBV2
D: NA
J: TRBJ1-6
size: NA

DNA: TGTGCCAGCAGCTTATCAGGGTCGGGAAACACCATATATTTT
CDR3: CASSLSGSGNTIYF
V: TRBV7-9
D: NA
J: TRBJ1-3
size: NA

DNA: TGCGCCAGCAGTCCAGGGGACAGGGACGTGGAAAAACTGTTTTTT
CDR3: CASSPGDRDVEKLFF
V: TRBV4-3
D: TRBD1
J: TRBJ1-4
size: NA

DNA: TGCGCCAGCAGCCCCCGGACTAGCGGGGGGCTTGGTACGCAGTATTTT
CDR3: CASSPRTSGGLGTQYF
V: TRBV4-3
D: TRBD2
J: TRBJ2-3
size: NA

DNA: TGCGCCAGCAGCCTACGGACACAGGGTGAAGCTTTCTTT
CDR3: CASSLRTQGEAFF
V: TRBV5-1
D: NA
J: TRBJ1-1
size: NA

DNA: TGTGCCAGCAGCCCGGGACAGCTCTCTAACACCGGGGAGCTGTTTTTT
CDR3: CASSPGQLSNTGELFF
V: TRBV7-3
D: TRBD1
J: TRBJ2-2
size: NA

DNA: TGTGCCAGCAGTTCCCACCGCGGACAGACCGGGGAGCTGTTTTTT
CDR3: CASSSHRGQTGELFF
V: TRBV6-5
D: NA
J: TRBJ2-2
size: NA

DNA: TGCGCCAGCAGCTTGGGAATTTGGACAGGGTACAATGAGCAGTTCTTC
CDR3: CASSLGIWTGYNEQFF
V: TRBV5-1
D: TRBD1
J: TRBJ2-1
size: NA

DNA: TGCGCCAGCAGCCAGGTAGGGCTCTCAACGCGAAACAGGGGGCGAGCTAATTCACCCCTCCACTTT
CDR3: CASSQVGLSTRNRGRANSPLHF
V: TRBV4-1
D: TRBD1
J: TRBJ1-6
size: NA

DNA: TGTGCCAGCAGCGGGGGACTAGCGGGGGGTGCAGATACGCAGTATTTT
CDR3: CASSGGLAGGADTQYF
V: TRBV11-3
D: TRBD2
J: TRBJ2-3
size: NA

DNA: TGCGCCAGCAGCTTGGAGGGGACTGAAGCTTTCTTT
CDR3: CASSLEGTEAFF
V: TRBV5-1
D: NA
J: TRBJ1-1
size: NA

DNA: TGTGCCGGCAGAAGAGACCGGCAGGGCGAATACACCTTC
CDR3: CAGRRDRQGEYTF
V: TRBV7-9
D: NA
J: TRBJ1-2
size: once

DNA: TGTGCCAGCAGAGCCACAGGGCCAGCTTTCTTT
CDR3: CASRATGPAFF
V: TRBV25-1
D: NA
J: TRBJ1-1
size: once

DNA: TGTGCCAGCAGCCAACAGACAGGGAAGAACACCGGGGAGCTGTTTTTT
CDR3: CASSQQTGKNTGELFF
V: TRBV3-1/TRBV3-2
D: TRBD1
J: TRBJ2-2
size: NA

DNA: TGTGCCATCAGTTTGGCAGGGCCAGACTATGGCTACACCTTC
CDR3: CAISLAGPDYGYTF
V: TRBV10-3
D: NA
J: TRBJ1-2
size: NA

DNA: TGTGCCAGTCTCGGGACTTATCCCAATTCACCCCTCCACTTT
CDR3: CASLGTYPNSPLHF
V: TRBV28
D: NA
J: TRBJ1-6
size: NA

DNA: TGTGCCAGCAGAAGTAGCTTTGGACAGGGTCCGAGTGGCTACACCTTC
CDR3: CASRSSFGQGPSGYTF
V: TRBV7-9
D: TRBD1
J: TRBJ1-2
size: NA

DNA: TGTGCCAGCAGCCTCGTCCCCGTTAGCACAGATACGCAGTATTTT
CDR3: CASSLVPVSTDTQYF
V: TRBV3-1/TRBV3-2
D: NA
J: TRBJ2-3
size: NA

DNA: TGTGCCAGCAGTCCCTCGGGGGGGTTGAACACTGAAGCTTTCTTT
CDR3: CASSPSGGLNTEAFF
V: TRBV27
D: NA
J: TRBJ1-1
size: NA

DNA: TGTGCCAGCAGTGCGACTAGCGGGGTAAACGCAGATACGCAGTATTTT
CDR3: CASSATSGVNADTQYF
V: TRBV6-1
D: TRBD2
J: TRBJ2-3
size: NA

DNA: TGTGCCAGCAGCCAAGTGGGAGGCCTCCGCGGGAACGAGCAGTACTTC
CDR3: CASSQVGGLRGNEQYF
V: TRBV4-2
D: NA
J: TRBJ2-7
size: NA

DNA: TGTGCCAGCAGCTTCCAAGGGACAGGGGCTTCACCCCTCCACTTT
CDR3: CASSFQGTGASPLHF
V: TRBV5-4
D: TRBD1
J: TRBJ1-6
size: NA

DNA: TGTGCCATCAGTGAGGTCCAGACTAGCGGGGGAGAGACCCAGTACTTC
CDR3: CAISEVQTSGGETQYF
V: TRBV10-3
D: TRBD2
J: TRBJ2-5
size: NA

DNA: TGTGCCAGCAGTTTCAGGGTGCAGGGTGAAGCTTTCTTT
CDR3: CASSFRVQGEAFF
V: TRBV27
D: NA
J: TRBJ1-1
size: once

DNA: TGCAGCGCCCAGGGTTGGGGGGGCTCCTACAATGAGCAGTTCTTC
CDR3: CSAQGWGGSYNEQFF
V: TRBV29-1
D: TRBD2
J: TRBJ2-1
size: NA

DNA: TGTGCCAGCAGCTTAGCAGCGGGGGCGACAGATACGCAGTATTTT
CDR3: CASSLAAGATDTQYF
V: TRBV7-2
D: TRBD2
J: TRBJ2-3
size: NA

DNA: TGTGCCAGCAGCCGCGCGGGGGGGCGTAGCACCGGGGAGCTGTTTTTT
CDR3: CASSRAGGRSTGELFF
V: TRBV7-3
D: TRBD2
J: TRBJ2-2
size: NA

DNA: TGTGCCAGCAGCTTGGGAGGACCCTACGAGCAGTACTTC
CDR3: CASSLGGPYEQYF
V: TRBV7-2
D: NA
J: TRBJ2-7
size: NA

DNA: TGTGCCAGCAGCTTAAGCCAGGGGAGAGGAGAGACCCAGTACTTC
CDR3: CASSLSQGRGETQYF
V: TRBV7-6
D: NA
J: TRBJ2-5
size: NA

DNA: TGTGCCAGCAGCTTATATGGCGGAAACACCGGGGAGCTGTTTTTT
CDR3: CASSLYGGNTGELFF
V: TRBV11-2
D: NA
J: TRBJ2-2
size: NA

DNA: TGTGCCAGCAGCCCGGTTAGCGGGGGCACAGATACGCAGTATTTT
CDR3: CASSPVSGGTDTQYF
V: TRBV7-9
D: TRBD2
J: TRBJ2-3
size: NA